A single sample gave rise to the 17 T cell receptor beta chains below, sequenced in a study of cytomegalovirus exposure and HLA in healthy donors. Use of 60 Vbeta and 13 Jbeta primers characterized the PCR. Here immunoSEQ multiplex PCR was the method, and the copy in TCRdb shows in-frame clones only, minus some. The sample includes some 120,000 clones, around 8.5% of them seen just once. The sequencing input was PBMCs. The receptor source for this set is a man between 40 and 49 years old in good health and CMV-seronegative.

The chain is built from TRBV7-3 and TRBJ1-1; D not resolved. Per the germline V gene, CDR1 is SGHTA and CDR2 is FQGTGA. This CDR3 spans 13 amino acids. V lost 1 base, J lost 1 base, and 4 bases lay in between. The CDR3 DNA is TGTGCCAGCAGCTTAAGACAGAACACTGAAGCTTTCTTT. Its protein is CASSLRQNTEAFF.

The V gene is TRBV5-1, the J gene TRBJ1-5; 7 bases are shared with TRBD1. The CDR3 has 15 residues. Germline CDR1 and CDR2: SGHRS and YFSETQ. The V gene end was trimmed by 0 bases and the J gene end by 7 bases; junction bases not matched to a gene: 7. The CDR3 region has the DNA TGCGCCAGCAGCTTGGGGCCAGGGGGTGGGCAGCCCCAGCATTTT. Protein sequence: CASSLGPGGGQPQHF.

This clone appeared a few times. The V gene is TRBV7-8, the J gene TRBJ1-1; TRBD1 matches 8 bases. With 4 bases clipped from V and 4 bases from J, the junction kept 5 bases outside the gene matches. Germline V gives CDR1 SGHVS, CDR2 FQNEAQ. The CDR3 consists of 14 residues. In nucleotides, the CDR3 is TGTGCCAGCAGCTATGGACAGGGAGGCACTGAAGCTTTCTTT. It translates to CASSYGQGGTEAFF.

V gene TRBV7-9 combines with J gene TRBJ2-5, with 7 bases lining up with TRBD1. CDR1 SEHNR and CDR2 FQNEAQ come from the germline V gene (reference sequence). The CDR3 spans 14 residues. The V and J ends lost 8 bases and 5 bases, in that order; junction bases with no gene match: 11. As DNA, the CDR3 is TGTGCCAGCCGAGGGGGCAGGGGGTATGAGACCCAGTACTTC. It encodes CASRGGRGYETQYF.

In its sample, this clone was seen a few times. V gene TRBV4-2 combines with J gene TRBJ1-5; maybe TRBD1 (6 bases). V dropped 2 bases and J dropped 4 bases, with 9 bases sitting between them. CDR1 and CDR2 (germline): LGHNA, YNFKEQ. The CDR3 spans 14 residues. The CDR3 reads CASSQLQGNQPQHF. In DNA form, the CDR3 reads TGTGCCAGCAGCCAACTACAGGGTAATCAGCCCCAGCATTTT.

The CDR3 DNA reads as TGTGCCAGCAGTTTATACGGGGGGCCTGGGGCCAACGTCCTGACTTTC. Encoded protein: CASSLYGGPGANVLTF. This sequence joins TRBV27 and TRBJ2-6, with D perhaps matching TRBD2 (7 bases). From germline, CDR1 is MNHEY and CDR2 SMNVEV (reference sequence). CDR3 length: 16 amino acids. V lost 1 base, J lost 2 bases, and 9 bases lay in between.

Only a few counts were recorded for this clone. V is TRBV7-9 and J is TRBJ1-2; D not resolved. This CDR3 region has 13 residues. Germline V gives CDR1 SEHNR, CDR2 FQNEAQ (reference sequence). The V end lost 1 base, the J end lost 3 bases, and 6 bases lay between the germline ends. In nucleotides, the CDR3 is TGTGCCAGCAGCTTAGGGGCCTACTATGGCTACACCTTC. It specifies CASSLGAYYGYTF.

The chain has TRBV6-5 and TRBJ1-1, with 10 nucleotides matching TRBD1. The junction had 6 bases not matched to a gene; V was cut back by 6 bases and J by 11 bases. Germline CDR1 is MNHEY and CDR2 is SVGAGI. The CDR3 runs to 12 residues. This CDR3 reads CASRPGTGVAFF. The CDR3, as DNA: TGTGCCAGCAGACCCGGGACAGGGGTTGCTTTCTTT.

This clone occurred a few times. The junction departs from germline at one end; a sequencing error may be responsible. Other DNA sequences in the sample encode the same CDR3. The gene calls are TRBV4-3 and TRBJ1-1; tentatively, D is TRBD1 (6 bases). The germline CDR1 and CDR2 sequences are LGHNA and YSLEER. The CDR3 sequence is 14 residues long. The CDR3 loop reads CASSQSLGGTEPFF. CDR3 in DNA: TGCGCCAGCAGCCAATCGCTAGGGGGAACTGAACCTTTCTTT.

This clone turned up a few times. The chain employs TRBV6-1 and TRBJ2-3, with D hard to call. Trimming removed 6 bases at V and 4 bases at J, with 14 bases between. Germline V gene sequence: CDR1 MNHNS, CDR2 SASEGT. The CDR3 runs to 14 residues. In DNA form, the CDR3 reads TGTGCCAGCAGCCCTTCTAGTGAAGCAGATACGCAGTATTTT. Translated: CASSPSSEADTQYF.

This chain links TRBV4-3 with TRBJ2-7, with D perhaps matching TRBD1 (6 bases). CDR1 is LGHNA, CDR2 YSLEER, per germline. Trimming took 2 bases from V and 2 from J, leaving 10 bases between them. This CDR3 comprises 14 residues. The CDR3 spells CASSQSRTAYEQYF. The CDR3 coding sequence is TGCGCCAGCAGCCAATCGAGGACAGCCTACGAGCAGTACTTC.

V gene TRBV7-9 combines with J gene TRBJ2-7; 10 bases align to TRBD1. V lost 3 bases and J lost 0; bases outside the gene matches: 5. Germline CDR1 is SEHNR and CDR2 is FQNEAQ (reference sequence). The CDR3 extends over 16 amino acids. The CDR3 nucleotides read TGTGCCAGCAGCTTCATAAGGACAGGGGGCTCCTACGAGCAGTACTTC. It translates to CASSFIRTGGSYEQYF.

The chain joins TRBV11-2 to TRBJ2-7; 9 nucleotides line up with TRBD2. The CDR3 is made up of 17 amino acids. The junction had 10 bases not matched to a gene; V was cut back by 0 bases and J by 4 bases. Germline-derived CDR1 and CDR2 are SGHAT and FQNNGV. In DNA form, the CDR3 reads TGTGCCAGCAGCTTAGATGGCGGGGGGGCATTTTTTTACGAGCAGTACTTC. Translation: CASSLDGGGAFFYEQYF. Drawing the rest from reference TRBV11-2 and TRBJ2-7, the complete variable domain is EAGVAQSPRYKIIEKRQSVAFWCNPISGHATLYWYQQILGQGPKLLIQFQNNGVVDDSQLPKDRFSAERLKGVDSTLKIQPAKLEDSAVYLCASSLDGGGAFFYEQYFGPGTRLTVT.

This chain joins TRBV5-6 and TRBJ1-6, with 8 bases aligning to TRBD1. Germline V gene sequence: CDR1 SGHDT, CDR2 YYEEEE. Unmatched junction bases numbered 8, after V lost 5 bases and J lost 10 bases. The CDR3 totals 14 residues. CDR3 DNA sequence: TGTGCCAGCAGTTCGCAGGGGGCGGGCTCACCCCTCCACTTT. Translating gives CASSSQGAGSPLHF.

V is TRBV7-9 and J is TRBJ2-1, with 9 bases matching TRBD1. J was trimmed by 5 bases and V by 3 bases; bases with no gene match: 5. Germline CDR1 is SEHNR and CDR2 is FQNEAQ (reference sequence). CDR3 length: 15 amino acids. CDR3 bases: TGTGCCAGCAGCTTCAGCGGGACAGGGCACAATGAGCAGTTCTTC. Translation gives CASSFSGTGHNEQFF.

This clone has just a few counts. The genes are TRBV5-5 and TRBJ2-2, with a possible D match to TRBD1 (6 bases). CDR3 length: 16 amino acids. In germline, CDR1 is SGHKS, CDR2 YYEKEE (reference sequence). The V end was cut by 0 bases, the J end by 2 bases, with 11 bases between. The CDR3 DNA is TGTGCCAGCAGCTTGGAACAGGGTAGAAACACCGGGGAGCTGTTTTTT. Protein product: CASSLEQGRNTGELFF.

The genes are TRBV19 and TRBJ1-1; D uncertain. The CDR3 has 10 amino acids. Germline V lookup: CDR1 LNHDA, CDR2 SQIVND (reference sequence). Trimming left V 10 bases short and J 3 bases short, with 6 bases between. This chain's CDR3 is CATYDTEAFF. In DNA, the CDR3 is TGTGCCACCTACGACACTGAAGCTTTCTTT.